This is a list of T cell receptor beta chains from one sample in a study of CD8 T cells in Susac syndrome. TCRdb itself ran the immunoSEQ multiplex PCR reads through MiXCR, one entry per CDR3 protein. This sample yields 200,000 to 250,000 distinct CDR3 sequences, of which 90% to 95% are seen a single time; roughly 0.13% belongs to the top ten. Sequencing was done on a sample of CD8+ T cells from PBMCs. The receptors here all came from a human donor with multiple sclerosis. Both conserved end residues are part of each CDR3. Each record gives: CDR3 protein, CDR3 DNA, CDR3 length, D gene, J gene, V gene. D genes are given only for firm matches.

CASSPRAQSEAFF,TGTGCCAGCAGCCCCCGTGCACAGAGCGAAGCTTTCTTT,13,.,TRBJ1-1,TRBV13
CATSRPGQIYEQYF,TGTGCCACCAGCAGACCCGGACAGATCTACGAGCAGTACTTC,14,.,TRBJ2-7,TRBV15
CASSSGTDETEAFF,TGCGCCAGCAGCTCCGGGACAGACGAGACTGAAGCTTTCTTT,14,TRBD1,TRBJ1-1,TRBV5-1
CATMGEQNEKLFF,TGTGCCACCATGGGGGAGCAGAATGAAAAACTGTTTTTT,13,.,TRBJ1-4,TRBV15
CATSSEPGHQAREAFF,TGTGCCACCAGCAGCGAGCCAGGACATCAAGCCAGGGAAGCTTTCTTT,16,.,TRBJ1-1,TRBV15
CATSRVFTEAFF,TGTGCCACCAGCAGAGTTTTCACTGAAGCTTTCTTT,12,.,TRBJ1-1,TRBV15
CASSSPYDRAEETQYF,TGTGCCAGCAGCTCCCCTTATGACAGAGCCGAAGAGACCCAGTACTTC,16,.,TRBJ2-5,TRBV5-6
CASSQENRVSSYEQYF,TGCGCCAGCAGCCAAGAAAACAGGGTATCCTCATACGAGCAGTACTTC,16,.,TRBJ2-7,TRBV4-1
CASSLRSGNTIYF,TGTGCCAGCAGCCTACGATCTGGAAACACCATATATTTT,13,.,TRBJ1-3,TRBV5-4
CASGDRVHNEQFF,TGTGCCAGTGGGGACAGGGTCCACAATGAGCAGTTCTTC,13,TRBD1,TRBJ2-1,TRBV19
CASSFWASGSTDTQYF,TGTGCCAGCAGTTTTTGGGCTAGCGGGAGCACAGATACGCAGTATTTT,16,TRBD2,TRBJ2-3,TRBV12-3/TRBV12-4
CASSQAIGRSEAFF,TGTGCCAGCAGCCAAGCGATAGGGAGATCTGAAGCTTTCTTT,14,.,TRBJ1-1,TRBV14